The rows below give T cell receptor beta chains drawn from one sample of a study of blood T cell repertoires in COVID-19. Generated by immunoSEQ multiplex PCR, the TCRdb table keeps only in-frame clones and is missing some. This table has under 250,000 clones, roughly four fifths appearing once. The specimen was PBMCs or T cells enriched from blood (not recorded which). The receptors stem from a woman aged 40 to 49 with acute COVID-19. The CDR3 runs from the conserved cysteine through the conserved F or W. A D gene is named only where the DNA matches it firmly. Size is omitted from some rows. Given values are once, few, many or a class for expanded clones.

V	size	J	length	D	DNA	CDR3
TRBV7-2	few	TRBJ2-7	14	TRBD1	TGTGCCAGCAGCCAAGGGGGCTCTATATACGAGCAGTACTTC	CASSQGGSIYEQYF
TRBV6-2/TRBV6-3	NA	TRBJ2-1	17	TRBD2	TGTGCCAGCAGTTACCGAGCTAGCGGGGGGGTGTACAATGAGCAGTTCTTC	CASSYRASGGVYNEQFF
TRBV18	few	TRBJ1-5	13	NA	TGTGCCAGCACCTTTTCTGAGGATCAGCCCCAGCATTTT	CASTFSEDQPQHF
TRBV7-3	NA	TRBJ1-1	14	NA	TGTGCCAGCAGCTACTCTCAGGGGAACACTGAAGCTTTCTTT	CASSYSQGNTEAFF
TRBV3-1/TRBV3-2	NA	TRBJ2-7	12	NA	TGTGCCAGCAGCCAGATCGCAGGGGAGCAGTACTTC	CASSQIAGEQYF
TRBV3-1/TRBV3-2	NA	TRBJ2-7	15	TRBD1	TGTGCCAGCAGCCAGTGGGGGACAGGATCCTACGAGCAGTACTTC	CASSQWGTGSYEQYF
TRBV28	NA	TRBJ2-1	11	NA	TGTGCCAGCAGTTGGGGCGATGAGCAGTTCTTC	CASSWGDEQFF
TRBV4-1	few	TRBJ2-1	17	NA	TGCGCCAGCAGCCAAGATGGAACAGGAAGCTCCTACAATGAGCAGTTCTTC	CASSQDGTGSSYNEQFF
TRBV7-2	few	TRBJ2-7	15	NA	TGTGCCAGCAGCTTTAGCCCCTCGAGCTCCTACGAGCAGTACTTC	CASSFSPSSSYEQYF
TRBV5-4	NA	TRBJ1-4	15	TRBD1	TGTGCCAGCAGCGCAGAACAGGGGGCGAGGGAAAAACTGTTTTTT	CASSAEQGAREKLFF
TRBV7-6	NA	TRBJ2-3	15	TRBD2	TGTGCCAGCAGCCTGGGACTAGCGGGGGGACGTGGGCAGTATTTT	CASSLGLAGGRGQYF
TRBV5-1	NA	TRBJ2-5	17	TRBD2	TGCGCCAGCAGCTATGGGACTAGCGGGAGTGGGCAAGAGACCCAGTACTTC	CASSYGTSGSGQETQYF
TRBV6-1	NA	TRBJ2-7	15	NA	TGTGCCAGCAGTCGCTCAGGGGATACTGCCTACGAGCAGTACTTC	CASSRSGDTAYEQYF
TRBV27	NA	TRBJ1-4	15	NA	TGTGCCAGCAGTCTCTCAGGGTCAACTAATGAAAAACTGTTTTTT	CASSLSGSTNEKLFF
TRBV4-1	few	TRBJ2-3	13	NA	TGCGCCAGCAGCTTTACTAGCCAAGATACGCAGTATTTT	CASSFTSQDTQYF
TRBV19	NA	TRBJ1-5	16	TRBD1	TGTGCCAGTAGTATTTTTCGGGACAGGGTCGGGCAGCCCCAGCATTTT	CASSIFRDRVGQPQHF